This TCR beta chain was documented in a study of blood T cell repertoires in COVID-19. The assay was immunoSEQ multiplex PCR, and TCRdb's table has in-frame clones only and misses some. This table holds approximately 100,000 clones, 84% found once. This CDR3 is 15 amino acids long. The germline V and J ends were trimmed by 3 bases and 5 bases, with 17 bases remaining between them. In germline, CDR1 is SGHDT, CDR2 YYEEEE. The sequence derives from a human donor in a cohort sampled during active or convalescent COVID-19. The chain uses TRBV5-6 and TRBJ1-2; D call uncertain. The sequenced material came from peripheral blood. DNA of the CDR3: TGTGCCAGCAGCTGGCGCGGTGGTCAGACGTATGGCTACACCTTC. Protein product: CASSWRGGQTYGYTF.